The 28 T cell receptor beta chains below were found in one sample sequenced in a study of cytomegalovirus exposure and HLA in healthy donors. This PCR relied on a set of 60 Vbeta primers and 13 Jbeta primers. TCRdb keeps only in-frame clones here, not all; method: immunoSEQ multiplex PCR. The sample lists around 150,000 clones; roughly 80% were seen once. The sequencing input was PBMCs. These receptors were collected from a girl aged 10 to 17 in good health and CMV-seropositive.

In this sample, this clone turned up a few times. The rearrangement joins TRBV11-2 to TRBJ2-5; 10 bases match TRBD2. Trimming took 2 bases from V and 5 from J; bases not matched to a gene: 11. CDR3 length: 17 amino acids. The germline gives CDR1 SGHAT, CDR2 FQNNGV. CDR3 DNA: TGTGCCAGCAGCTTAACAGCCCTAAGCGGGAGGGGGGAGACCCAGTACTTC. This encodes CASSLTALSGRGETQYF. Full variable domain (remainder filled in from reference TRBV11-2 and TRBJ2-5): EAGVAQSPRYKIIEKRQSVAFWCNPISGHATLYWYQQILGQGPKLLIQFQNNGVVDDSQLPKDRFSAERLKGVDSTLKIQPAKLEDSAVYLCASSLTALSGRGETQYFGPGTRLLVL.

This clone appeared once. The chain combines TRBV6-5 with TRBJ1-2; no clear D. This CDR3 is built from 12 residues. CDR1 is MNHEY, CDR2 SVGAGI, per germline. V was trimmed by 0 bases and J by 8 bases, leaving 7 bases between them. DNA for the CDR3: TGTGCCAGCAGTTACTCGGGGAGAGGCTACACCTTC. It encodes CASSYSGRGYTF.

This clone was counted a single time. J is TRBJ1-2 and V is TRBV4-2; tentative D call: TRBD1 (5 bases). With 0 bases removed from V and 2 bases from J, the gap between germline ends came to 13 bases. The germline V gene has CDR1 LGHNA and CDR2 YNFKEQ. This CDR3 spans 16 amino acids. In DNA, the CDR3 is TGTGCCAGCAGCCAAGATGTCCGGACATGGAACTATGGCTACACCTTC. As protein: CASSQDVRTWNYGYTF.

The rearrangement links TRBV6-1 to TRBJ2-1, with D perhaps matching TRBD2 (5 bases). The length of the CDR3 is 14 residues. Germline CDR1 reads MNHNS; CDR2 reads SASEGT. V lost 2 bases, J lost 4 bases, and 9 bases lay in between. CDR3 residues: CASSEFGEYNEQFF. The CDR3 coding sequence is TGTGCCAGCAGTGAATTCGGGGAATACAATGAGCAGTTCTTC.

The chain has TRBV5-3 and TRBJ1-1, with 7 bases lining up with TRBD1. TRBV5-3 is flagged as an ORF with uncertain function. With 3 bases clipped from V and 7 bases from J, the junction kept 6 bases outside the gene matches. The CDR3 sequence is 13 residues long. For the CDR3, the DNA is TGTGCCAGAAGCTGGAAGACAGGGATTGAAGCTTTCTTT. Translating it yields CARSWKTGIEAFF.

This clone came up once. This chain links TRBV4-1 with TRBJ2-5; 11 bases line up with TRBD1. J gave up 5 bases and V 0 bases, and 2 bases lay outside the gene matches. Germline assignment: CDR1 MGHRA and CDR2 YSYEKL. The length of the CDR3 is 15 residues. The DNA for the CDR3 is TGCGCCAGCAGCCAAGAGGACAGGGGGCAGGAGACCCAGTACTTC. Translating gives CASSQEDRGQETQYF.

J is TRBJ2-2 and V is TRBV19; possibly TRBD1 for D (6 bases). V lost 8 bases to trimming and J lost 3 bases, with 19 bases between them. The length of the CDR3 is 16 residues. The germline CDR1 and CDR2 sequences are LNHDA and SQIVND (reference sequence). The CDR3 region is CASFTGKEEDTGELFF. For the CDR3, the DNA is TGTGCCAGTTTTACAGGGAAAGAAGAGGACACCGGGGAGCTGTTTTTT.

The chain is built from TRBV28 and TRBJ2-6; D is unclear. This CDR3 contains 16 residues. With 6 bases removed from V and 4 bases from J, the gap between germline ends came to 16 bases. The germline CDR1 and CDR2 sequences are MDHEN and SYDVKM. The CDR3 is CASSQTPVSGANVLTF. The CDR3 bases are TGTGCCAGCAGCCAAACCCCAGTGTCCGGGGCCAACGTCCTGACTTTC.

The CDR3 loop reads CASSIGWGGNTEAFF. The CDR3 DNA follows: TGTGCCAGTAGTATTGGGTGGGGGGGGAACACTGAAGCTTTCTTT. The chain recombines TRBV19 with TRBJ1-1; D is possibly TRBD1 (5 bases). Between the trimmed V and J ends, which lost 3 bases and 1 base, there was a span of 12 bases. Germline CDR1 and CDR2: LNHDA and SQIVND (reference sequence). The CDR3 runs to 15 residues.

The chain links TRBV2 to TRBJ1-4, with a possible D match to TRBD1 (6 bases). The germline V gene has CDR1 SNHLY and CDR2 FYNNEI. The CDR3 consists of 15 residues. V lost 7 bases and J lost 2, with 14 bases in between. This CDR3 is CASKKETGTNEKLFF. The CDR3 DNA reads TGTGCCAGCAAGAAGGAAACAGGGACTAATGAAAAACTGTTTTTT. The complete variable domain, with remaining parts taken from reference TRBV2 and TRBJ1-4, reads EPEVTQTPSHQVTQMGQEVILRCVPISNHLYFYWYRQILGQKVEFLVSFYNNEISEKSEIFDDQFSVERPDGSNFTLKIRSTKLEDSAMYFCASKKETGTNEKLFFGSGTQLSVL.

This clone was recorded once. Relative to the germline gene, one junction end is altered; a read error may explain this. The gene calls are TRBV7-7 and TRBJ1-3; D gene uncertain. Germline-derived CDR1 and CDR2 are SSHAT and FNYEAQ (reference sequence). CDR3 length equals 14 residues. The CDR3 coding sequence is TGTGCTAGCAGCCTAAATACGGGAGGAAACACCATATATTTT. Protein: CASSLNTGGNTIYF.

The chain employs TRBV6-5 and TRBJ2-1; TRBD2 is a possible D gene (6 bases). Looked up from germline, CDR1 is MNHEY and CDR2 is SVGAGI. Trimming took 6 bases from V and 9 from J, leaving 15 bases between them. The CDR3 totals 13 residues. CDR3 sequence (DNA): TGTGCCAGCAGAAGATCTAGCGTTGGTGAGCAGTTCTTC. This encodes CASRRSSVGEQFF.

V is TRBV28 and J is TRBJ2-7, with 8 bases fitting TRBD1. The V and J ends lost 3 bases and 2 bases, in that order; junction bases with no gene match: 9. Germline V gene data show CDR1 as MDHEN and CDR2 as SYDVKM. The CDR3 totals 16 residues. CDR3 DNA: TGTGCCAGCAGTTTCATTATAGGGACAGGCGCCTACGAGCAGTACTTC. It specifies CASSFIIGTGAYEQYF.

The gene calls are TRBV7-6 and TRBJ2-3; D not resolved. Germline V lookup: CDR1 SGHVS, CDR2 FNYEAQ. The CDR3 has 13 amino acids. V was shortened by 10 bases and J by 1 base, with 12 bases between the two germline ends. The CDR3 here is CATAEQRTDTQYF. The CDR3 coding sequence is TGTGCCACGGCGGAACAACGCACAGATACGCAGTATTTT.

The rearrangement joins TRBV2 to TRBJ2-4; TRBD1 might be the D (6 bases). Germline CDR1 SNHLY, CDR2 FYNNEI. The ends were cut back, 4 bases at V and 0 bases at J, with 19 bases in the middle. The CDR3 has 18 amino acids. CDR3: CASSGALGHPVAKNIQYF. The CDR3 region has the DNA TGTGCCAGCAGTGGCGCTTTGGGACACCCTGTAGCCAAAAACATTCAGTACTTC.

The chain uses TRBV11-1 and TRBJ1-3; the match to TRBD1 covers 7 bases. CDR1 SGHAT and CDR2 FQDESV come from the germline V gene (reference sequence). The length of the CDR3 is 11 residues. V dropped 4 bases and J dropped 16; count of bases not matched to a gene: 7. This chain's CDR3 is CASSSGQAFYF. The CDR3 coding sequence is TGTGCCAGCAGCTCCGGACAGGCCTTTTATTTT.

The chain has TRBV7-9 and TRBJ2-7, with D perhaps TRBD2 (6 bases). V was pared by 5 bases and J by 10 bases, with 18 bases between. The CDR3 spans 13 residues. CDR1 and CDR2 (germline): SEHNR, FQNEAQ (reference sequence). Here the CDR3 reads CASSPISGTFQYF. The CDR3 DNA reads TGTGCCAGCAGCCCGATATCCGGGACTTTCCAGTACTTC.

The CDR3 nucleotides read TGTGCCAGCAGTTACCCCCGAGGCACTGAAGCTTTCTTT. It codes for CASSYPRGTEAFF. This rearrangement joins TRBV6-6 to TRBJ1-1; D uncertain. V dropped 2 bases and J dropped 4 bases, with 8 bases sitting between them. The CDR3 is 13 amino acids. Germline assignment: CDR1 MNHNY and CDR2 SVGAGI (reference sequence).

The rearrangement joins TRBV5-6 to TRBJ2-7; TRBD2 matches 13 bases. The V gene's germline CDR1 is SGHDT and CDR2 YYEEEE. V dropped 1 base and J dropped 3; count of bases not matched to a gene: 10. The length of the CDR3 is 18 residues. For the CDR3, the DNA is TGTGCCAGCAGCTTGACTAGCGGGGGGGGGACTAGAGACTACGAGCAGTACTTC. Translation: CASSLTSGGGTRDYEQYF.

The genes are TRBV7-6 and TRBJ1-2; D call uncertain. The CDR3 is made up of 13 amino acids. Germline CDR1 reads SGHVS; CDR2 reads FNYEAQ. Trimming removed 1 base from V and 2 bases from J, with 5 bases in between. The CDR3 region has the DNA TGTGCCAGCAGCTTAGAACAGAACTATGGCTACACCTTC. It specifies CASSLEQNYGYTF.

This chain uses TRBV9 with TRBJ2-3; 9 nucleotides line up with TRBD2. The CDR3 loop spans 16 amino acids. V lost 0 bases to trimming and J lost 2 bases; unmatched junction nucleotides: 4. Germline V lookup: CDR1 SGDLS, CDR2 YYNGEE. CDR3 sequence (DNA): TGTGCCAGCAGCGTAGGGGTAGCGGGGGCCACAGATACGCAGTATTTT. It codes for CASSVGVAGATDTQYF.

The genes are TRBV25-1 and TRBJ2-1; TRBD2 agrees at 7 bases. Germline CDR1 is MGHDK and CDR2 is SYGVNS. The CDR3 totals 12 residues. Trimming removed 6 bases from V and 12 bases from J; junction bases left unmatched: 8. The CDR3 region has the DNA TGTGCCAGCAGCTACAACCGGGAGGTGCAGTTCTTC. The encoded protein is CASSYNREVQFF.

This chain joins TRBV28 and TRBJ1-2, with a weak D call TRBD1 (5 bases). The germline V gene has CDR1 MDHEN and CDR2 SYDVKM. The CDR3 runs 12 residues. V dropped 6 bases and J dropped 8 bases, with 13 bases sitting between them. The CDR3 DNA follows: TGTGCCAGCAGGTCAGGGCCCGGAGGCTACACCTTC. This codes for CASRSGPGGYTF.

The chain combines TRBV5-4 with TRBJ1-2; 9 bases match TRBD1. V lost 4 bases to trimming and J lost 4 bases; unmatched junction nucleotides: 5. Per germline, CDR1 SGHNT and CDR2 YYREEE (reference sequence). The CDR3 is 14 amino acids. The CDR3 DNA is TGTGCCAGCAGCCTGACAGGGGGTTTCTATGGCTACACCTTC. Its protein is CASSLTGGFYGYTF.

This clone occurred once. The CDR3 here is CASSPLAPLDRGQGYTF. The CDR3 DNA sequence: TGTGCCAGCAGTCCCTTAGCACCTCTGGACAGGGGGCAAGGCTACACCTTC. The chain recombines TRBV11-2 with TRBJ1-2; 11 nucleotides match TRBD1. The junction had 17 bases not matched to a gene; V was cut back by 6 bases and J by 8 bases. The CDR3 spans 17 residues. The germline gives CDR1 SGHAT, CDR2 FQNNGV. Looking up the rest from reference TRBV11-2 and TRBJ1-2 gives the full variable domain: EAGVAQSPRYKIIEKRQSVAFWCNPISGHATLYWYQQILGQGPKLLIQFQNNGVVDDSQLPKDRFSAERLKGVDSTLKIQPAKLEDSAVYLCASSPLAPLDRGQGYTFGSGTRLTVV.

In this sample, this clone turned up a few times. The CDR3 DNA reads TGTGCCAGCAGTGTCGACAGGCTCCGCTCTGGGGCCAACGTCCTGACTTTC. Amino acid sequence: CASSVDRLRSGANVLTF. The chain carries TRBV6-1 and TRBJ2-6; D is possibly TRBD1 (6 bases). The germline V gene encodes CDR1 MNHNS and CDR2 SASEGT. V was clipped by 4 bases and J by 0 bases, with 13 bases between them. The CDR3 contains 17 residues.

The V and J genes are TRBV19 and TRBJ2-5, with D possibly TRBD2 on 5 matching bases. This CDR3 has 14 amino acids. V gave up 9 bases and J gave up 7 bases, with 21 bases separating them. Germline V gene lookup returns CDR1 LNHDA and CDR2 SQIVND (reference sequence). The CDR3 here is CASAIDDMGRTQYF. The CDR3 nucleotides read TGTGCCAGCGCCATCGATGATATGGGGAGGACCCAGTACTTC.

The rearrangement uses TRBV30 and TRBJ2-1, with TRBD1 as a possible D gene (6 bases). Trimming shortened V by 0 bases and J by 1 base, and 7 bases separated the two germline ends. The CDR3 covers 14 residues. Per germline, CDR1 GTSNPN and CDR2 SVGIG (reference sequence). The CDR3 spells CAWSVGTSYNEQFF. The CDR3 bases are TGTGCCTGGAGTGTAGGGACATCCTACAATGAGCAGTTCTTC.